This T cell receptor beta chain comes out of a study of OX40 agonist ivuxolimab in advanced cancers. For the study at large: Prior anti-PD-1, anti-PD-L1 or anti-CTLA-4 therapy did not bar entry, and more than 35% had some. Three patients showed partial responses: one hepatocellular carcinoma and two cutaneous melanoma cases. General study findings and limits: Antigen specificity was not determined for the expanded peripheral T cells.

Repertoires were generated with immunoSEQ multiplex PCR, while TCRdb's copy carries only in-frame clones and drops some. Of more than 50,000 clones in the sample, 79% were seen once. As concerns this clone: Its antigen is currently unknown.

This CDR3 spans 15 amino acids. Unmatched junction bases numbered 1, after V lost 3 bases and J lost 1 base. CDR1 LGHNA and CDR2 YSLEER come from the germline V gene. V usage is TRBV4-3 and J usage is TRBJ2-3; 10 positions match TRBD2. The receptor was derived from an adult with an advanced solid tumor such as melanoma, head and neck, liver or kidney cancer. Sequenced material: CD4+ or CD8+ T cells sorted from blood, taken in a trial of the OX40 agonist ivuxolimab. The CDR3 protein is CASSHTSGGTDTQYF. CDR3 DNA: TGCGCCAGCAGCCATACTAGCGGGGGCACAGATACGCAGTATTTT.